The source of this T cell receptor beta chain is a study of PD-1 blockade in mismatch repair-deficient tumors. Sample time point: approximately 10-day in vitro stimulation with candidate neoantigen peptide 6. The method was immunoSEQ multiplex PCR; TCRdb's version includes in-frame clones alone and lacks a portion of them. The sample holds about 15,000 clones, approximately 90% seen once. As concerns this clone: Antigen: not known.

The CDR3 consists of 15 residues. V shed 5 bases and J 12 bases; nucleotides not matched to a gene: 13. Looked up from germline, CDR1 is LNHDA and CDR2 is SQIVND (reference sequence). Here the sequenced sample was cells cultured in vitro, taken from a patient treated with pembrolizumab. This sequence originates from an adult with mismatch repair-deficient cancer. The V and J genes are TRBV19 and TRBJ1-4; 9 nucleotides agree with TRBD1. CDR3 bases: TGTGCCAGTAGTGCACCGGGACAGGGTTCTTTGGAACTGTTTTTT. It is translated as CASSAPGQGSLELFF.